A single sample gave rise to the 5 T cell receptor beta chains below, sequenced in a study of T-cell reconstitution after alpha-beta-depleted transplantation in children. The library targeted TCRbeta and was prepared with unique molecular identifiers. Via MiXCR, TCRdb re-called the PCR reads, giving one row per CDR3 protein. The table lists roughly 670,000 distinct CDR3 sequences, around 12% of them singletons. The sample consisted of PBMCs, taken before TCRalphabeta/CD19-depleted stem cell transplant. The receptor set was obtained from a girl aged 2 to 9 with congenital amegakaryocytic thrombocytopenia, due to receive a stem cell transplant.

At least ten counts were recorded for this clonotype. This rearrangement joins TRBV5-1 to TRBJ2-7, with 8 positions matching TRBD1. CDR3 size: 14 residues. V lost 5 bases to trimming and J lost 7 bases; unmatched junction nucleotides: 11. The V gene's germline CDR1 is SGHRS and CDR2 YFSETQ. CDR3 sequence: CASRLTTGAKEQYF. For the CDR3, the DNA is TGCGCCAGCAGGCTGACGACAGGGGCGAAAGAGCAGTACTTC.

As to this clonotype: Given a much more abundant clone one base away, this may be a read error. This chain joins TRBV12-3 or TRBV12-4 and TRBJ2-3, with D tentatively TRBD1 (5 bases). The CDR3 has 12 residues. The V end was cut by 6 bases, the J end by 9 bases, with 13 bases between. In nucleotides, the CDR3 is TGTGCCAGCAGCTTACAGGCCCGCACGCAGTATTTT. It codes for CASSLQARTQYF.

In this sample, this clonotype turned up a few times. This chain joins TRBV28 and TRBJ2-7; 9 bases are shared with TRBD1. CDR1 and CDR2 from the germline V gene are MDHEN and SYDVKM. V shed 1 base and J 1 base; nucleotides not matched to a gene: 5. The CDR3 runs to 16 residues. CDR3 amino acids: CASSLYSGTGSYEQYF. The DNA for the CDR3 is TGTGCCAGCAGTTTATATTCAGGGACAGGGTCCTACGAGCAGTACTTC.

The chain has TRBV5-1 and TRBJ1-5; D is unclear. The germline gives CDR1 SGHRS, CDR2 YFSETQ. Trimming stripped 0 bases from V and 2 bases from J, with 3 bases between. This CDR3 has 13 amino acids. CDR3 amino acids: CASSLERNQPQHF. Written as DNA, the CDR3 is TGCGCCAGCAGCTTGGAGCGCAATCAGCCCCAGCATTTT.

This clonotype was seen a handful of times. V and J are TRBV20-1 and TRBJ1-5; TRBD1 aligns across 7 bases. The junction had 6 bases not matched to a gene; V was cut back by 6 bases and J by 4 bases. Germline V gene data show CDR1 as DFQATT and CDR2 as SNEGSKA (reference sequence). The CDR3 length is 13 residues. The CDR3 coding sequence is TGCAGTGCCGGGACAGTTGAGAATCAGCCCCAGCATTTT. The encoded protein is CSAGTVENQPQHF.